In this sample, the clone carrying this T cell receptor (beta chain) turned up many times. What it binds is not known. This entry comes from a study of T cells in Graves' hyperthyroidism and ophthalmopathy. The hyperthyroidism patients had all been newly diagnosed, and their disease duration was under 2 months. Their ages ranged from 18 to 65 years. Overall study findings and caveats: The model's output predicted ophthalmopathy at a median of around 7 months prior to onset. Using 13 V-J features, a model discriminated ophthalmopathy from stable hyperthyroidism.

Amplification targeted TCR beta CDR3 regions from RNA transcripts. First-round RT-PCR targeting the TCR CDR3 was performed with the HTBI primer set. One entry per CDR3 protein, called by TCRdb with MiXCR from the multiplex PCR reads. The repertoire holds a few hundred thousand distinct CDR3 sequences, with 46% as singletons. The V end lost 4 bases, the J end lost 8 bases, and 14 bases lay between the germline ends. Germline V gene data show CDR1 as SGHTA and CDR2 as FQGTGA. This CDR3 region has 13 residues. This clonotype was obtained from a woman between 18 and 29 years old with Graves' hyperthyroidism. Sequencing used peripheral blood or thyroid tissue (not recorded which). This chain joins TRBV7-3 and TRBJ1-2; D is ambiguous. CDR3 DNA sequence: TGTGCCAGCAGCTCCCAGGACGGGATAGGCTACACCTTC. As protein: CASSSQDGIGYTF.